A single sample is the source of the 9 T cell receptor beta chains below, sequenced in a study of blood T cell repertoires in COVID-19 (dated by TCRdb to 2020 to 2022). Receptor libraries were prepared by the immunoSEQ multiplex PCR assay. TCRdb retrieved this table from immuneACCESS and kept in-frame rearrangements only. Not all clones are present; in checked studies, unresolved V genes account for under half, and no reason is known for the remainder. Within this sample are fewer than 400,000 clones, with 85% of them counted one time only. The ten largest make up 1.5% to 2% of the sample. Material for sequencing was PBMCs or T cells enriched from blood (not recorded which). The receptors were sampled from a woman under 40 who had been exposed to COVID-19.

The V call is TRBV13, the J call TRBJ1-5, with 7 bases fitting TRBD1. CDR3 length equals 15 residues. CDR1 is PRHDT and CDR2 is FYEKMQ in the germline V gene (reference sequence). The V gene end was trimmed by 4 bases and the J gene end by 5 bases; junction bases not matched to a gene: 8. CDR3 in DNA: TGTGCCAGCAGCTCAAGACAGGGACGCGATCAGCCCCAGCATTTT. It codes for CASSSRQGRDQPQHF.

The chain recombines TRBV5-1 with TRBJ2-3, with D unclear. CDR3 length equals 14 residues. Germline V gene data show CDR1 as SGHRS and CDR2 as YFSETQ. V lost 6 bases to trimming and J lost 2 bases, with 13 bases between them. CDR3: CASTLARPTDTQYF. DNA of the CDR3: TGCGCCAGCACCTTAGCCAGGCCCACAGATACGCAGTATTTT.

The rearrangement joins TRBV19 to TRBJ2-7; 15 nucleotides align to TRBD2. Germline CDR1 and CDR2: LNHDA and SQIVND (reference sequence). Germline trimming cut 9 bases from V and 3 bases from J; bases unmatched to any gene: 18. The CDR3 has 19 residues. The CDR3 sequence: CASQQTGTSGGSLFYEQYF. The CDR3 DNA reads TGTGCCAGCCAACAAACCGGGACTAGCGGGGGGTCTTTATTCTACGAGCAGTACTTC.

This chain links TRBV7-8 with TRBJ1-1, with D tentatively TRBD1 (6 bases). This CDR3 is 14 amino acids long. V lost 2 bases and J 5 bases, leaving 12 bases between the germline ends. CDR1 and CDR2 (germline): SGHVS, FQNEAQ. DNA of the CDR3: TGTGCCAGCAGCTTATCCCGGACAGAAACTGAAGCTTTCTTT. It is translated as CASSLSRTETEAFF. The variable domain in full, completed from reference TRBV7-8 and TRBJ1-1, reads GAGVSQSPRYKVAKRGQDVALRCDPISGHVSLFWYQQALGQGPEFLTYFQNEAQLDKSGLPSDRFFAERPEGSVSTLKIQRTQQEDSAVYLCASSLSRTETEAFFGQGTRLTVV.

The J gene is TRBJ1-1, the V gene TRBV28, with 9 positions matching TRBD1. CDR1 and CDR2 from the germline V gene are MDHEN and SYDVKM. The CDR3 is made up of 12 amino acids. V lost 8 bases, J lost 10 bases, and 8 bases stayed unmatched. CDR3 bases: TGTGCCAGCCATAGGACAGGGGTAGGAGCTTTCTTT. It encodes CASHRTGVGAFF. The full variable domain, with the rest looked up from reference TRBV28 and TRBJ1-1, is DVKVTQSSRYLVKRTGEKVFLECVQDMDHENMFWYRQDPGLGLRLIYFSYDVKMKEKGDIPEGYSVSREKKERFSLILESASTNQTSMYLCASHRTGVGAFFGQGTRLTVV.

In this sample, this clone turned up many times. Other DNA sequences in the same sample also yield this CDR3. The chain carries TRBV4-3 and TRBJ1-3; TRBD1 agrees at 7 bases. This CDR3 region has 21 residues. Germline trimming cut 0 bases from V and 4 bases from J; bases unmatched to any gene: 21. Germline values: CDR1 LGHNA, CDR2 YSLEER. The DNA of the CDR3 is TGCGCCAGCAGCCAAGAAAATTTAGTAGGCAGGGGGTTCTTCCAGGGAAACACCATATATTTT. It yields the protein CASSQENLVGRGFFQGNTIYF.

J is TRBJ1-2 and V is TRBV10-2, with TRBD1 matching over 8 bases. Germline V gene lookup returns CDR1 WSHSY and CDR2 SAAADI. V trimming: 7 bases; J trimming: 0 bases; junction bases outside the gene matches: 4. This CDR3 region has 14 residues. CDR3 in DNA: TGCGCCAGCACCCGGGACAGGACTAACTATGGCTACACCTTC. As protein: CASTRDRTNYGYTF.

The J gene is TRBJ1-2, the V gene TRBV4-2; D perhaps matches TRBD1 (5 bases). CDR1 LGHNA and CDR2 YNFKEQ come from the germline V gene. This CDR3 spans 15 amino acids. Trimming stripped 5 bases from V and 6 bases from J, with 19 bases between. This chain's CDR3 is CASSSQQATEHGYTF. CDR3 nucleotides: TGTGCCAGCAGCTCTCAACAGGCCACGGAGCATGGCTACACCTTC.

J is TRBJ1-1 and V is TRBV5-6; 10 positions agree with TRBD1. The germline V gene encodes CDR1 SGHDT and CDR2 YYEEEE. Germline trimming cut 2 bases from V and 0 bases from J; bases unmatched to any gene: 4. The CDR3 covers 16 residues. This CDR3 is CASSLGDRGLNTEAFF. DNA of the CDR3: TGTGCCAGCAGCTTAGGGGACAGGGGCCTGAACACTGAAGCTTTCTTT. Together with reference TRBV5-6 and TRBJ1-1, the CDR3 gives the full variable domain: DAGVTQSPTHLIKTRGQQVTLRCSPKSGHDTVSWYQQALGQGPQFIFQYYEEEERQRGNFPDRFSGHQFPNYSSELNVNALLLGDSALYLCASSLGDRGLNTEAFFGQGTRLTVV.